These 15 T cell receptor beta chains were all obtained from the same sample, sequenced in a study of graft-versus-host responses after intestinal transplantation. The method was immunoSEQ multiplex PCR; TCRdb's version includes in-frame clones alone and lacks a portion of them. The sample gives 100,000 or so clones, approximately 92% of which show up once; less than 1.5% is in the top ten. Antigens for these TCRs are unknown. The sample here was unstimulated CD8+ T cells sorted from spleen or lymph node cells, taken before transplant. Receptor source: a human donor who was the organ donor for an intestinal transplant.

The chain joins TRBV7-9 to TRBJ2-1; D perhaps matches TRBD2 (6 bases). The CDR3 has 14 amino acids. Trimming stripped 4 bases from V and 7 bases from J, with 14 bases between. The germline V gene has CDR1 SEHNR and CDR2 FQNEAQ (reference sequence). The CDR3 DNA follows: TGTGCCAGCAGCTCCGAGGGAGGAAGGAATGAGCAGTTCTTC. Protein product: CASSSEGGRNEQFF.

The chain uses TRBV28 and TRBJ2-1; 8 bases are a match to TRBD2. The CDR3 consists of 16 residues. V dropped 5 bases and J dropped 4; count of bases not matched to a gene: 10. Germline CDR1 reads MDHEN; CDR2 reads SYDVKM. In DNA form, the CDR3 reads TGTGCCAGCAGTATGCTGACTAGCGATGAGTACAATGAGCAGTTCTTC. As protein: CASSMLTSDEYNEQFF.

This rearrangement joins TRBV5-4 to TRBJ1-2; D gene ambiguous. The germline V and J ends were trimmed by 3 bases and 4 bases, with 16 bases remaining between them. Germline CDR1 and CDR2: SGHNT and YYREEE (reference sequence). This CDR3 has 15 residues. The CDR3 DNA follows: TGTGCCAGCAGCTATAGTCGGGGTGCCCTCTATGGCTACACCTTC. Its translation is CASSYSRGALYGYTF.

V is TRBV19 and J is TRBJ1-5, with TRBD1 matching 7 bases. The CDR3 sequence is 14 residues long. CDR1 is LNHDA and CDR2 is SQIVND in the germline V gene (reference sequence). V lost 7 bases to trimming and J lost 7 bases; unmatched junction nucleotides: 10. CDR3 sequence: CASTETGLGQPQHF. DNA for the CDR3: TGTGCCAGTACGGAGACAGGGCTAGGCCAGCCCCAGCATTTT.

The chain recombines TRBV7-9 with TRBJ2-7, with D maybe TRBD1 (7 bases). Trimming pared 4 bases from V and 3 bases from J, leaving 13 bases between. Germline V gene lookup returns CDR1 SEHNR and CDR2 FQNEAQ (reference sequence). The CDR3 has 14 amino acids. The CDR3 loop reads CASSWNRGGYEQYF. The CDR3, as DNA: TGTGCCAGCAGCTGGAACAGGGGAGGCTACGAGCAGTACTTC.

A single count supports this clone. V and J are TRBV19 and TRBJ1-5; weak D call: TRBD1 (5 bases). This CDR3 contains 15 residues. The germline V gene encodes CDR1 LNHDA and CDR2 SQIVND (reference sequence). Trimming shortened V by 6 bases and J by 0 bases, and 12 bases separated the two germline ends. CDR3 sequence (DNA): TGTGCCAGTAGGGGAGGGGCTTATAGCAATCAGCCCCAGCATTTT. Its protein is CASRGGAYSNQPQHF.

The chain is built from TRBV9 and TRBJ2-5, with D perhaps TRBD2 (6 bases). CDR3 length: 17 amino acids. V lost 3 bases, J lost 4 bases, and 22 bases lay in between. Germline CDR1 SGDLS, CDR2 YYNGEE. Written as DNA, the CDR3 is TGTGCCAGCAGCGCCGAAGACCGGGGGATGGCTCTAGAGACCCAGTACTTC. Translation: CASSAEDRGMALETQYF.

J is TRBJ2-5 and V is TRBV4-3; 7 bases map to TRBD1. The ends lost 0 bases at V and 2 bases at J; junction bases unmatched: 6. From germline, CDR1 is LGHNA and CDR2 YSLEER. The CDR3 consists of 16 residues. The CDR3 sequence is CASSQDDRVGQETQYF. DNA for the CDR3: TGCGCCAGCAGCCAAGATGACAGGGTAGGACAAGAGACCCAGTACTTC.

This clone has a handful of counts. This chain connects TRBV30 to TRBJ1-6, with a tentative D call TRBD1 (6 bases). Germline lookup yields CDR1 GTSNPN and CDR2 SVGIG (reference sequence). Trimming stripped 2 bases from V and 4 bases from J, with 9 bases between. The CDR3 is 14 amino acids. The CDR3 sequence is CAWSTQGYNSPLHF. The CDR3 region has the DNA TGTGCCTGGAGTACACAGGGATATAATTCACCCCTCCACTTT.

V is TRBV19 and J is TRBJ2-7; 7 bases agree with TRBD2. Germline loops: CDR1 LNHDA, CDR2 SQIVND (reference sequence). The J segment lost 3 bases and the V segment lost 5 bases, leaving 4 bases of the junction unmatched. The length of the CDR3 is 13 residues. The CDR3 spells CASSFGLDYEQYF. Here the CDR3 DNA reads TGTGCCAGTAGTTTCGGACTAGACTACGAGCAGTACTTC.

V gene TRBV15 combines with J gene TRBJ1-3; 7 nucleotides agree with TRBD1. Germline assignment: CDR1 LNHNV and CDR2 YYDKDF (reference sequence). CDR3 length: 15 amino acids. The J segment lost 3 bases and the V segment lost 1 base, leaving 3 bases of the junction unmatched. Written as DNA, the CDR3 is TGTGCCACCAGCAGAGGACAGGGTGTTGGAAACACCATATATTTT. Translation: CATSRGQGVGNTIYF.

CDR3 in DNA: TGTGCCAGCAGCGTAGAGGGGGCTTTCGGAGAGACCCAGTACTTC. It specifies CASSVEGAFGETQYF. The chain carries TRBV9 and TRBJ2-5; 7 nucleotides line up with TRBD1. V lost 0 bases to trimming and J lost 4 bases; unmatched junction nucleotides: 6. In germline, CDR1 is SGDLS, CDR2 YYNGEE. This CDR3 has 15 amino acids.

The chain combines TRBV29-1 with TRBJ2-1; 10 bases are shared with TRBD2. CDR3 size: 13 residues. The V gene end was trimmed by 5 bases and the J gene end by 10 bases; junction bases not matched to a gene: 8. Germline V CDR1 and CDR2: SQVTM, ANQGSEA. The CDR3 coding sequence is TGCAGCGTTCGTCAGCGGGAGGGCATCGAGCAGTTCTTC. Its protein product is CSVRQREGIEQFF.

V is TRBV19 and J is TRBJ1-5, with TRBD1 identical over 10 bases. Germline CDR1 is LNHDA and CDR2 is SQIVND (reference sequence). V was clipped by 7 bases and J by 6 bases; unmatched bases: 9. The CDR3 extends over 15 amino acids. The CDR3 protein is CASNPDRGTSQPQHF. CDR3 nucleotide sequence: TGTGCCAGTAACCCGGACAGGGGGACGTCTCAGCCCCAGCATTTT.

This chain uses TRBV2 with TRBJ1-6; D perhaps matches TRBD1 (6 bases). Germline values: CDR1 SNHLY, CDR2 FYNNEI. The CDR3 totals 12 residues. Trimming stripped 8 bases from V and 14 bases from J, with 16 bases between. The CDR3 loop is CASGWTENSLHF. The CDR3 DNA sequence: TGTGCCAGCGGATGGACAGAGAATTCCCTCCACTTT. The variable domain in full, completed from reference TRBV2 and TRBJ1-6, reads EPEVTQTPSHQVTQMGQEVILRCVPISNHLYFYWYRQILGQKVEFLVSFYNNEISEKSEIFDDQFSVERPDGSNFTLKIRSTKLEDSAMYFCASGWTENSLHFGNGTRLTVT.